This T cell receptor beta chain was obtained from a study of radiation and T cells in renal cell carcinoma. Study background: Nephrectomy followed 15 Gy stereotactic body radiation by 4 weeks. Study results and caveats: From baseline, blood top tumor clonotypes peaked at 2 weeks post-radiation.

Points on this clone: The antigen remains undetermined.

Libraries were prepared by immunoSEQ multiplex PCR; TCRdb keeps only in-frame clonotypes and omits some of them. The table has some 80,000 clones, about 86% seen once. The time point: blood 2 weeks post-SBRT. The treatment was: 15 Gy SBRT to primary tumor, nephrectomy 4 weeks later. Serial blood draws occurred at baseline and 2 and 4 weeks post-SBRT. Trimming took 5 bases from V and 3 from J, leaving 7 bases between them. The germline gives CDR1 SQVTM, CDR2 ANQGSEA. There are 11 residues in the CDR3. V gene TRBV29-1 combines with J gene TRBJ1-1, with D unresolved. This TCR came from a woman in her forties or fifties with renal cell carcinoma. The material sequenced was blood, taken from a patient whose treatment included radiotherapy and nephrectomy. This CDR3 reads CSVLVDTEAFF. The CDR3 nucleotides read TGCAGCGTTTTGGTAGACACTGAAGCTTTCTTT.